This is a list of T cell receptor beta chains from one sample in a study of T cells in Graves' hyperthyroidism and ophthalmopathy. MiXCR was run by TCRdb on the multiplex PCR reads, yielding one entry per CDR3 protein. The data hold a few hundred thousand distinct CDR3 sequences, with approximately 15% observed a single time. The sample consisted of blood. These receptor sequences come from a woman in her 30s with Graves' hyperthyroidism. The conserved cysteine and the conserved F or W are not part of the CDR3 here. The D gene is left open where the match is weak.

>TRBV11-2|TRBJ2-3|.
ASSLLTGERTDTQY
>TRBV12-3/TRBV12-4|TRBJ2-1|TRBD2
ASSFWTSDDEQF
>TRBV5-4|TRBJ2-7|TRBD2
ASSLASGRSYEQY
>TRBV19|TRBJ2-7|.
ASTTTSASYEQY
>TRBV6-1|TRBJ2-7|.
ASSKPGTRTYEQY
>TRBV20-1|TRBJ2-1|.
SAKAGGSSYNEQF
>TRBV20-1|TRBJ2-7|TRBD2
SARDPRGLADSYEQY
>TRBV11-3|TRBJ2-7|TRBD1
ASSFTGQGVKDYEQY
>TRBV11-1|TRBJ2-1|.
ASSPTGCNEQF
>TRBV20-1|TRBJ1-5|TRBD1
SARPPGQNSNQPQH
>TRBV12-3/TRBV12-4|TRBJ2-6|TRBD1
ASSTGQGRANVLT
>TRBV6-2/TRBV6-3|TRBJ2-4|TRBD2
ASSYGLAGGSAKNIQY
>TRBV6-5|TRBJ2-1|TRBD2
ASSALAGVREQF
>TRBV6-1|TRBJ1-5|.
ASSEFRQLNQPQH
>TRBV11-2|TRBJ2-7|TRBD2
ASSLVYLAGFTSSYEQY
>TRBV5-6|TRBJ2-7|.
ASSWGAGVSYEQY
>TRBV20-1|TRBJ2-7|TRBD2
SAISGGAQEQY
>TRBV2|TRBJ1-5|.
AISDGQGWQPQH
>TRBV9|TRBJ1-4|.
ASSLTGSGREKLF
>TRBV28|TRBJ2-6|.
ASAKPGANVLT
>TRBV11-2|TRBJ2-7|TRBD1
ASSLALGTGREPYEQY
>TRBV11-2|TRBJ2-7|.
ASSTRGGDAAYEQY
>TRBV5-8|TRBJ2-1|.
ASTVSASSYNEQF
>TRBV15|TRBJ2-2|.
ATSRDHGAGELF
>TRBV18|TRBJ2-6|.
ASSRTTDSGANVLT